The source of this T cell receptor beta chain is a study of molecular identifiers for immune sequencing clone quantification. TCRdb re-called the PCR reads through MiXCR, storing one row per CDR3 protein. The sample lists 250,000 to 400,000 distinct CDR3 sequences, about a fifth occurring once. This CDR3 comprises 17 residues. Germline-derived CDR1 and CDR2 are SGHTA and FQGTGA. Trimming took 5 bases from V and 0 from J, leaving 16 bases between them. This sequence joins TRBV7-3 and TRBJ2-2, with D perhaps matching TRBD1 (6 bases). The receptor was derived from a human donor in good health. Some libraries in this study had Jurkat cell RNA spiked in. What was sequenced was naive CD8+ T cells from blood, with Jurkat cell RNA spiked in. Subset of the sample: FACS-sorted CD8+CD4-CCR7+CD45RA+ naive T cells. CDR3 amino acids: CASSDIQGGANTGELFF. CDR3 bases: TGTGCCAGCAGCGATATTCAAGGGGGAGCGAACACCGGGGAGCTGTTTTTT.